This T cell receptor (beta chain) derives from a study of blood T cell repertoires in COVID-19. Study-wide context: Samples of COVID-19 (acute and convalescent) were obtained from the United States, Italy and Spain. The analysed material was cDNA or gDNA that came from T cells, B-cell-depleted T cells, or PBMCs.

Original processing notes: Nucleated cell number was recorded as an estimate derived from reference gene primer amplification. TCRdb's copy holds only in-frame clones and misses some; the assay was immunoSEQ multiplex PCR. V and J calls and clone size are those listed in that table; D and trimming were worked out from the DNA. The top ten clones hold under 4.5% of a sample with about 170,000 clones, roughly 80% of them seen once. V lost 1 base and J 6 bases, leaving 10 bases between the germline ends. The length of the CDR3 is 14 residues. In germline, CDR1 is SGHAT, CDR2 FQNNGV. Participants were placed into cohorts based on the clinical history they reported.

This chain uses TRBV11-2 with TRBJ1-5; D is unclear. The source is a woman in her forties or fifties who had recovered from COVID-19. Sequencing input: PBMCs or T cells enriched from blood (not recorded which). DNA for the CDR3: TGTGCCAGCAGCTTAGGAGGAGTAACTCAGCCCCAGCATTTT. This translates into CASSLGGVTQPQHF.